The clone carrying this TCR beta chain turned up a few times. Its specificity is not known. The data originate from a study of pediatric ulcerative colitis. One to two pinch biopsies were taken from the rectum during colonoscopy. The assay was run at survey level. Sequencing depth was up to 500,000 reads per sample. Clones were sequenced by immunoSEQ multiplex PCR, and TCRdb holds only the in-frame ones, with some missing. The table lists about 17,000 clones, about 76% of them singletons. Whole-study findings and limits: Substantially fewer templates came from a couple of patients' blood samples.

The CDR3 extends over 14 amino acids. The V gene lost 4 bases and the J gene lost 2 bases, with 12 bases spanning the gap. In germline, CDR1 is SQVTM, CDR2 ANQGSEA. The clonotype was recovered from a girl aged 5-17 years with moderate ulcerative colitis. The chain joins TRBV29-1 to TRBJ2-1; D may correspond to TRBD1 or TRBD2 (6 bases each). Sequenced sample: gut tissue. The CDR3 sequence is CSVGRDTTYNEQFF. In DNA, the CDR3 is TGCAGCGTTGGGAGGGACACGACCTACAATGAGCAGTTCTTC.